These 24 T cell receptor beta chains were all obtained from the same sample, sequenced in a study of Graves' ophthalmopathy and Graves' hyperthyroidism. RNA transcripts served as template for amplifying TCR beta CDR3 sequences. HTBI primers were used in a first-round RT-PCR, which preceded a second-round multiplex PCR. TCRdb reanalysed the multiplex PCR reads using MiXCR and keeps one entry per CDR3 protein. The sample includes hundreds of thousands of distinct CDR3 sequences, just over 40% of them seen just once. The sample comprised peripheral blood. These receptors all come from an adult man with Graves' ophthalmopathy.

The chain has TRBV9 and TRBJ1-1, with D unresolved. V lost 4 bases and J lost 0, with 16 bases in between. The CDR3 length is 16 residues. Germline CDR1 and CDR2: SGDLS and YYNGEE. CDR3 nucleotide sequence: TGTGCCAGCAGCACCCGGGTCTCCGGGGTGAACACTGAAGCTTTCTTT. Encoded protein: CASSTRVSGVNTEAFF.

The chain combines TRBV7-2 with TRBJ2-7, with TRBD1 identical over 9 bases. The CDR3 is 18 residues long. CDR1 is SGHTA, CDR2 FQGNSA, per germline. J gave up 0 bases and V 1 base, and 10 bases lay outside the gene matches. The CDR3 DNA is TGTGCCAGCAGCTTAGTAGGGTGGACAGGGGCTTACTCCTACGAGCAGTACTTC. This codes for CASSLVGWTGAYSYEQYF.

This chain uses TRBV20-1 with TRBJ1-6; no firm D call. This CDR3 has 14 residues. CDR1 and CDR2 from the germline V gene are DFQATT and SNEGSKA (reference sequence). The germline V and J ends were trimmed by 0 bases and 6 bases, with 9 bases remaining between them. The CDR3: CSAREGRTNSPLHF. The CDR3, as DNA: TGCAGTGCTAGAGAGGGCAGGACTAATTCACCCCTCCACTTT.

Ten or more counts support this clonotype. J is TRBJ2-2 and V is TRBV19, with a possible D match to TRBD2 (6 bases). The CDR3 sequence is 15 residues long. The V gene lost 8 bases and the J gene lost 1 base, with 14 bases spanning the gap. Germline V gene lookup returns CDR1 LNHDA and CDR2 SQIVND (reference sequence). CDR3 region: CASCREPLNTGELFF. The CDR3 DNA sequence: TGTGCCAGTTGCCGGGAGCCCTTGAACACCGGGGAGCTGTTTTTT.

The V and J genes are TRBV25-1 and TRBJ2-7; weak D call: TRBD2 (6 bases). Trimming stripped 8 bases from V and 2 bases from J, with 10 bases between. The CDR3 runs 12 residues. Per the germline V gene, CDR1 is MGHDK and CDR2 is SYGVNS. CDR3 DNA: TGTGCCAGCGGGACTTCCACCTACGAGCAGTACTTC. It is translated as CASGTSTYEQYF.

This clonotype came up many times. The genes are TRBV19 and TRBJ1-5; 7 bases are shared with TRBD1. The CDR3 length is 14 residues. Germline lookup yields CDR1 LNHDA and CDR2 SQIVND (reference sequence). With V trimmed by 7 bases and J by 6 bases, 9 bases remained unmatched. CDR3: CASKDDRESQPQHF. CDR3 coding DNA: TGTGCCAGTAAGGATGACAGGGAAAGTCAGCCCCAGCATTTT.

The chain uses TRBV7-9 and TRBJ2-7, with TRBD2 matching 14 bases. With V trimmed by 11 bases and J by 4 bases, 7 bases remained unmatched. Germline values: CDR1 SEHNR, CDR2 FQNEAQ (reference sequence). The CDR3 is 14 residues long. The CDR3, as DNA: TGTGCCTGGAAACGACTAGCGGGAGGGTACGAGCAGTACTTC. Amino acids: CAWKRLAGGYEQYF.

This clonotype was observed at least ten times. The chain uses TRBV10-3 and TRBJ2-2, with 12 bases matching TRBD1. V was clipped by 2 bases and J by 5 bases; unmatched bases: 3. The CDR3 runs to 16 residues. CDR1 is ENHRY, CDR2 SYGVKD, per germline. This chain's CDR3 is CAISEGTGGRTGELFF. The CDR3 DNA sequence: TGTGCCATCAGTGAGGGGACAGGGGGCCGGACCGGGGAGCTGTTTTTT.

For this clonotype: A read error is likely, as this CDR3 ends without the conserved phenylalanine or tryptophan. The chain's CDR3 is CSATPGGGGTEAFL. Here the CDR3 DNA reads TGCAGTGCGACCCCCGGGGGCGGCGGCACTGAAGCTTTCCTT. The chain has TRBV20-1 and TRBJ1-1; weak D call: TRBD1 (6 bases). This CDR3 region has 14 residues. The germline V and J ends were trimmed by 6 bases and 4 bases, with 18 bases remaining between them. In germline, CDR1 is DFQATT, CDR2 SNEGSKA (reference sequence).

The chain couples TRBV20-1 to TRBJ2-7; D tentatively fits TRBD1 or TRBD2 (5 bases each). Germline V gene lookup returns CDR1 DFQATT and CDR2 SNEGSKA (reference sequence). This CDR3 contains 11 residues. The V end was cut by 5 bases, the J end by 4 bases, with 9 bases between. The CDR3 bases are TGCAGTGCTTGGGACGGTTACGAGCAGTACTTC. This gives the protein CSAWDGYEQYF.

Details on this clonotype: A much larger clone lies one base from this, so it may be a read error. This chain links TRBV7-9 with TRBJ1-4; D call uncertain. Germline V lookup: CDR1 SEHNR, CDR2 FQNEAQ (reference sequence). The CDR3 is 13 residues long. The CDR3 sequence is CTSSSTLNEKLFF. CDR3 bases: TGTACCAGCAGCTCCACCCTTAATGAAAAACTGTTTTTT.

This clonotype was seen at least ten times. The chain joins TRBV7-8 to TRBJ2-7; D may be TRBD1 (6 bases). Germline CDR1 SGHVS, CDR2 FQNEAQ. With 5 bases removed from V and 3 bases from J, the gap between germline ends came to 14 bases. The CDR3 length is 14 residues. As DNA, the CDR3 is TGTGCCAGCAGCATAAACAGGGTTCTCTACGAGCAGTACTTC. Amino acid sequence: CASSINRVLYEQYF.

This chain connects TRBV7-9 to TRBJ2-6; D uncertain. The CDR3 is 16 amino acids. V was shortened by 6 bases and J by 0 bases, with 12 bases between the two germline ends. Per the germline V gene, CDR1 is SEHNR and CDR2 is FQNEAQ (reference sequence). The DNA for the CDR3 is TGTGCCAGCAGTTCCTACTCGAACTCTGGGGCCAACGTCCTGACTTTC. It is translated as CASSSYSNSGANVLTF.

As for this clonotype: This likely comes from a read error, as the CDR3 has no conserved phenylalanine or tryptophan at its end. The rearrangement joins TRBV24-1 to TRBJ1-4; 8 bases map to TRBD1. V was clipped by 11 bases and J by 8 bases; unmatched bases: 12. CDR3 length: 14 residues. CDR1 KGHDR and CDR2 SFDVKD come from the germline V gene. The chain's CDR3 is CASRSGGYGEKLFS. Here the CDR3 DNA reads TGTGCCAGCAGATCAGGGGGCTATGGAGAAAAACTGTTTTCT.

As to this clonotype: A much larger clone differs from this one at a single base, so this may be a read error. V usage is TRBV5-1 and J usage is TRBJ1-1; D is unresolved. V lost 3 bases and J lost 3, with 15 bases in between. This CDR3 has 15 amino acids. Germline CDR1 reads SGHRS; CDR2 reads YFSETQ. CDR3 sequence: CASSSQSLKDTEAFF. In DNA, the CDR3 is TGCGCCAGCAGCTCGCAATCCCTGAAGGACACTGAAGCTTTCTTT. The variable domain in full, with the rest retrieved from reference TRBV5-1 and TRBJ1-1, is KAGVTQTPRYLIKTRGQQVTLSCSPISGHRSVSWYQQTPGQGLQFLFEYFSETQRNKGNFPGRFSGRQFSNSRSEMNVSTLELGDSALYLCASSSQSLKDTEAFFGQGTRLTVV.

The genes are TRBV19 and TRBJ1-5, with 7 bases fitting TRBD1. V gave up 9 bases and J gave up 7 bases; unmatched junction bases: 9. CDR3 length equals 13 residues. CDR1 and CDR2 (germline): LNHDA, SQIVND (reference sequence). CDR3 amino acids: CASQSRDSQPQHF. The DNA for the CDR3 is TGTGCCAGCCAGTCCCGGGACAGCCAGCCCCAGCATTTT. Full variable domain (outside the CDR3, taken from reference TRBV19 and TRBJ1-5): DGGITQSPKYLFRKEGQNVTLSCEQNLNHDAMYWYRQDPGQGLRLIYYSQIVNDFQKGDIAEGYSVSREKKESFPLTVTSAQKNPTAFYLCASQSRDSQPQHFGDGTRLSIL.

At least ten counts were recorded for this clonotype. Here the CDR3 reads CAIRGESSYEQYF. CDR3 nucleotide sequence: TGTGCCATCAGAGGGGAGAGCTCCTACGAGCAGTACTTC. The chain has TRBV10-3 and TRBJ2-7; D may correspond to TRBD1 or TRBD2 (5 bases each). V dropped 6 bases and J dropped 0 bases, with 9 bases sitting between them. The CDR3 is made up of 13 amino acids. Germline loops: CDR1 ENHRY, CDR2 SYGVKD.

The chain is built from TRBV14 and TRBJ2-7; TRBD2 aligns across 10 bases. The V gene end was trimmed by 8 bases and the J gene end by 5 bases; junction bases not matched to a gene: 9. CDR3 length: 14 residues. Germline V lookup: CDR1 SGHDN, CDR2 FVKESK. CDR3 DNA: TGTGCCAGCTCACCACCAACTAGCGGGGACGAGCAGTACTTC. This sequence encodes CASSPPTSGDEQYF.

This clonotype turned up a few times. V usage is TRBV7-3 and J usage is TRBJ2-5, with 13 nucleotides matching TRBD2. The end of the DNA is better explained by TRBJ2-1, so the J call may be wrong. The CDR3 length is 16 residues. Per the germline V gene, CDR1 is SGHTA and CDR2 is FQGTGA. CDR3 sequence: CASSLGGLAGRNEQFF. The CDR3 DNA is TGTGCCAGCAGCTTAGGGGGACTAGCGGGAAGGAATGAGCAGTTCTTC.

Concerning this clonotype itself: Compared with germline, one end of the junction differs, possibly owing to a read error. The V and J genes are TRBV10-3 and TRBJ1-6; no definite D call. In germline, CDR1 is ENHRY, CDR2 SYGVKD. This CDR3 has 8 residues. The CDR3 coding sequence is TGTGCCATCAGTGAGTTCCAGTTT. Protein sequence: CAISEFQF.

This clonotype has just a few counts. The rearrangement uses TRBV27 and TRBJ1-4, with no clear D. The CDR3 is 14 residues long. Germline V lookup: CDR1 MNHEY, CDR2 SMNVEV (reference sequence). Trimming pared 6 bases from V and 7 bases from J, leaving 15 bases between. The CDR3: CASRAGLLGEKLFF. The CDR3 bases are TGTGCCAGCAGGGCTGGGCTACTGGGTGAAAAACTGTTTTTT.

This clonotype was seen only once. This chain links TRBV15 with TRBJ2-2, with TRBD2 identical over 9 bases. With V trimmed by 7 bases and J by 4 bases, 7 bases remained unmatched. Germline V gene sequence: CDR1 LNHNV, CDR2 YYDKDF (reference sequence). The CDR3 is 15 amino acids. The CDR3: CATMKAGGGTGELFF. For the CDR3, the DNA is TGTGCCACCATGAAAGCGGGGGGCGGCACCGGGGAGCTGTTTTTT.

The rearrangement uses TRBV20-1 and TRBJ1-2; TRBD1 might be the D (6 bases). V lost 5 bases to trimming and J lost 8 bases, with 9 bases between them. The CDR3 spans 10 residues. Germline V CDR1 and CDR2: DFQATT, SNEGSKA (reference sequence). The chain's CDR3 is CSAGGRGYTF. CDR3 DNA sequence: TGCAGTGCTGGGGGGCGCGGCTACACCTTC.

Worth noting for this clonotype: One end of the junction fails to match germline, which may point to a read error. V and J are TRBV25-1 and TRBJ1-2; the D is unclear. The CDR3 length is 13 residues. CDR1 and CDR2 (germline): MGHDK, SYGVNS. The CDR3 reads CAISEGGGLGHTF. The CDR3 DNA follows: TGTGCCATCAGTGAGGGCGGAGGTCTAGGCCACACCTTC.